This entry lists 18 T cell receptor beta chains sequenced from one sample in a study of identical twins (dated by TCRdb to 2016 to 2017). The library was built by means of 5' RACE. Reads for this sample came from an Illumina HiSeq 2000. In-frame beta chains were kept once TCRdb had trimmed the public reads at Q25 with fastp and called clones with MiXCR. CDR3 protein sequences are deduplicated, and each keeps its most common genes and DNA. For this sample there are 350,000 to 600,000 distinct CDR3 sequences; approximately 15% appear just once. The ten biggest clones cover 0.5% to 0.65% of the sample. The sample also formed part of further work on yellow fever vaccine responses in identical twins.

The material sequenced was CD4+ T cells sorted from blood. The receptors come from a woman younger than 35 in good health.

The chain combines TRBV11-2 with TRBJ2-2, with D hard to call. The CDR3 extends over 18 amino acids. Germline-derived CDR1 and CDR2 are SGHAT and FQNNGV. Trimming stripped 1 base from V and 0 bases from J, with 15 bases between. The CDR3 coding sequence is TGTGCCAGCAGCTTAGTGGGCCAGATCCTCGCGAACACCGGGGAGCTGTTTTTT. Translating gives CASSLVGQILANTGELFF.

The chain couples TRBV7-2 to TRBJ2-2; D is possibly TRBD2 (6 bases). The CDR3 covers 15 residues. With 0 bases removed from V and 6 bases from J, the gap between germline ends came to 11 bases. The germline gives CDR1 SGHTA, CDR2 FQGNSA. The CDR3 DNA reads as TGTGCCAGCAGCTTAGCGGGAGGTCCTCCCGGGGAGCTGTTTTTT. It codes for CASSLAGGPPGELFF.

This clonotype was recorded only once. The J gene is TRBJ2-3, the V gene TRBV5-1, with 9 bases that match TRBD2. The ends lost 4 bases at V and 3 bases at J; junction bases unmatched: 6. The germline gives CDR1 SGHRS, CDR2 YFSETQ. The CDR3 sequence is 15 residues long. For the CDR3, the DNA is TGCGCCAGCAGCCAGCGCGGGGGGGCTACAGATACGCAGTATTTT. This sequence encodes CASSQRGGATDTQYF.

This chain uses TRBV10-3 with TRBJ2-1; TRBD1 aligns across 8 bases. This CDR3 has 16 residues. The germline CDR1 and CDR2 sequences are ENHRY and SYGVKD. V shed 6 bases, J shed 0 bases, and the junction held 7 bases outside the gene matches. Written as DNA, the CDR3 is TGTGCCATCAGACGAACAGGGGGAAGCTCCTACAATGAGCAGTTCTTC. Translating gives CAIRRTGGSSYNEQFF.

This chain connects TRBV7-2 to TRBJ1-1, with D perhaps matching TRBD1 (6 bases). Germline CDR1 SGHTA, CDR2 FQGNSA. The germline V and J ends were trimmed by 5 bases and 5 bases, with 21 bases remaining between them. The CDR3 is 16 residues long. DNA for the CDR3: TGTGCCAGCAGCCCAGACCGGCAGGGGTTGAGTACTGAAGCTTTCTTT. Its translation: CASSPDRQGLSTEAFF.

This clonotype was seen more than once but under ten times. The rearrangement uses TRBV25-1 and TRBJ2-1, with 10 bases that match TRBD2. Unmatched junction bases numbered 5, after V lost 5 bases and J lost 7 bases. The CDR3 totals 14 residues. The germline gives CDR1 MGHDK, CDR2 SYGVNS. The CDR3 nucleotides are TGTGCCAGCAGTTACCGAGCGGGAGGGAATGAGCAGTTCTTC. It codes for CASSYRAGGNEQFF.

The rearrangement uses TRBV20-1 and TRBJ1-6; TRBD1 matches at 7 bases. Germline CDR1 is DFQATT and CDR2 is SNEGSKA (reference sequence). The ends lost 6 bases at V and 5 bases at J; junction bases unmatched: 7. This CDR3 has 14 amino acids. The DNA of the CDR3 is TGCAGTGCCACCGCGGGACAGAATAATTCACCCCTCCACTTT. As protein: CSATAGQNNSPLHF.

This clonotype was seen only a few times. The gene calls are TRBV20-1 and TRBJ2-5; 8 bases match TRBD2. CDR1 is DFQATT and CDR2 is SNEGSKA in the germline V gene (reference sequence). The CDR3 extends over 15 amino acids. The junction had 9 bases not matched to a gene; V was cut back by 6 bases and J by 0 bases. CDR3 in DNA: TGCAGTGCCAGGGGAACTAGCGGAGACCAAGAGACCCAGTACTTC. Amino acid sequence: CSARGTSGDQETQYF.

This clonotype has more than one count but fewer than ten. The chain couples TRBV7-2 to TRBJ2-7, with 9 bases aligning to TRBD2. This CDR3 comprises 15 residues. Germline V gene data show CDR1 as SGHTA and CDR2 as FQGNSA. V lost 1 base and J lost 9; bases outside the gene matches: 10. The CDR3 DNA is TGTGCCAGCAGCTTAGAACTAGCGGGCCGCGGGGCGCAGTACTTC. Its protein product is CASSLELAGRGAQYF.

This chain uses TRBV5-1 with TRBJ1-2; D perhaps matches TRBD1 (6 bases). Trimming left V 4 bases short and J 6 bases short, with 13 bases between. The CDR3 contains 13 residues. Germline CDR1 is SGHRS and CDR2 is YFSETQ. The CDR3 bases are TGCGCCAGCAGCCCCCCCGGGACAAATGGCTACACCTTC. The encoded protein is CASSPPGTNGYTF.

The rearrangement uses TRBV6-2 or TRBV6-3 and TRBJ1-3, with a possible D match to TRBD1 (6 bases). Trimming stripped 10 bases from V and 0 bases from J, with 19 bases between. CDR1 is MNHEY, CDR2 SVGEGT, per germline. The length of the CDR3 is 16 residues. The CDR3 DNA follows: TGTGCCACCAACGCGGTAGGGGGACTCTCTGGAAACACCATATATTTT. Protein sequence: CATNAVGGLSGNTIYF.

This clonotype was counted between two and nine times. V is TRBV20-1 and J is TRBJ2-7; D call uncertain. Deletions cut 1 base from V and 1 base from J, with 8 bases between. The CDR3 consists of 13 residues. Germline-derived CDR1 and CDR2 are DFQATT and SNEGSKA (reference sequence). The CDR3 here is CSARVPGSYEQYF. For the CDR3, the DNA is TGCAGTGCTAGAGTGCCGGGTTCCTACGAGCAGTACTTC.

This chain connects TRBV2 to TRBJ1-1; 7 positions agree with TRBD1. This CDR3 is built from 14 residues. Germline V CDR1 and CDR2: SNHLY, FYNNEI. V lost 6 bases, J lost 1 base, and 5 bases stayed unmatched. CDR3 nucleotides: TGTGCCAGCAGAGGGGGACAGAAGAACACTGAAGCTTTCTTT. This translates into CASRGGQKNTEAFF.

J is TRBJ2-2 and V is TRBV28; 8 nucleotides align to TRBD2. Per the germline V gene, CDR1 is MDHEN and CDR2 is SYDVKM. V trimming: 6 bases; J trimming: 2 bases; junction bases outside the gene matches: 5. The CDR3 length is 15 residues. Here the CDR3 reads CASRPGGQNTGELFF. In nucleotides, the CDR3 is TGTGCCAGCAGACCGGGGGGGCAAAACACCGGGGAGCTGTTTTTT.

The J gene is TRBJ2-5, the V gene TRBV12-3 or TRBV12-4; 9 nucleotides line up with TRBD1. The CDR3 runs to 17 residues. The V gene end was trimmed by 2 bases and the J gene end by 6 bases; junction bases not matched to a gene: 13. This chain's CDR3 is CASSLKGGGQGKKTQYF. Written as DNA, the CDR3 is TGTGCCAGCAGTTTAAAGGGAGGAGGACAGGGGAAGAAGACCCAGTACTTC.

V is TRBV4-1 and J is TRBJ2-7; perhaps TRBD2 as D (7 bases). The CDR3 consists of 15 residues. Germline-derived CDR1 and CDR2 are MGHRA and YSYEKL. V was clipped by 0 bases and J by 12 bases, with 21 bases between them. The CDR3 DNA follows: TGCGCCAGCAGCCAAGAAGAAGGGGGGGGGTTGAAGCGGTACTTC. Amino acid sequence: CASSQEEGGGLKRYF.

This clonotype has ten or more counts. The genes are TRBV28 and TRBJ2-2; D perhaps matches TRBD2 (5 bases). Germline V gene data show CDR1 as MDHEN and CDR2 as SYDVKM. The CDR3 runs to 15 residues. V shed 2 bases and J shed 3 bases, with 10 bases lying between them. CDR3 region: CASSLIGEYTGELFF. The CDR3 DNA reads as TGTGCCAGCAGTTTAATCGGGGAGTACACCGGGGAGCTGTTTTTT.

This clonotype was recorded once. The chain employs TRBV28 and TRBJ2-7; 7 nucleotides agree with TRBD2. The germline gives CDR1 MDHEN, CDR2 SYDVKM. The CDR3 sequence is 16 residues long. With 10 bases clipped from V and 5 bases from J, the junction kept 20 bases outside the gene matches. CDR3 in DNA: TGTGCCATGGGCTTGGGGCTCCTCTGCGGGAGCCACGAGCAGTACTTC. Amino acid sequence: CAMGLGLLCGSHEQYF.